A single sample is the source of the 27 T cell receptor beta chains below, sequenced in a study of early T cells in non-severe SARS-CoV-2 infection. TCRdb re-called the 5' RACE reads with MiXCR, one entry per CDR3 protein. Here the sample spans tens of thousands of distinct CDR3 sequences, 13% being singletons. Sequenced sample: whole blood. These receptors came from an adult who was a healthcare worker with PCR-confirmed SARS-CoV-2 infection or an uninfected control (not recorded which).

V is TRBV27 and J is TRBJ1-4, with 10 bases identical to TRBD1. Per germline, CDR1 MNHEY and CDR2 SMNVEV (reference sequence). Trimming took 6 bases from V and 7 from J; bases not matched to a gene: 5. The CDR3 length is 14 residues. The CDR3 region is CASSAGTGVEKLFF. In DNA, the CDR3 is TGTGCCAGCAGCGCCGGGACAGGGGTTGAAAAACTGTTTTTT.

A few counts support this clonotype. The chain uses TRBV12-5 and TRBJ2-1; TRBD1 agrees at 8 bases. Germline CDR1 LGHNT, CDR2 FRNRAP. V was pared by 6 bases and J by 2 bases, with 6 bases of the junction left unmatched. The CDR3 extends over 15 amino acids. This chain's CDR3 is CASGPGQGPYNEQFF. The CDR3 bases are TGTGCTAGTGGACCCGGACAGGGACCCTACAATGAGCAGTTCTTC. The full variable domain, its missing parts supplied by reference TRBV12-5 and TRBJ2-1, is DARVTQTPRHKVTEMGQEVTMRCQPILGHNTVFWYRQTMMQGLELLAYFRNRAPLDDSGMPKDRFSAEMPDATLATLKIQPSEPRDSAVYFCASGPGQGPYNEQFFGPGTRLTVL.

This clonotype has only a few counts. CDR3 sequence reads: CASSLAGSALTYEQYF. CDR3 nucleotide sequence: TGTGCCAGCAGCTTAGCGGGGAGCGCTCTCACCTACGAGCAGTACTTC. This rearrangement joins TRBV7-2 to TRBJ2-7, with D perhaps TRBD2 (5 bases). The V gene lost 0 bases and the J gene lost 2 bases, with 14 bases spanning the gap. Germline CDR1 reads SGHTA; CDR2 reads FQGNSA. The CDR3 is 16 residues long.

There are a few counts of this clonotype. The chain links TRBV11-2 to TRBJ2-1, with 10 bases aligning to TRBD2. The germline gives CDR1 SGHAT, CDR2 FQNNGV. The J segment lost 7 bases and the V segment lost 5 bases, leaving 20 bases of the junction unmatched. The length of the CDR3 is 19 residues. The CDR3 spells CASSPVTSGYGSGGNEQFF. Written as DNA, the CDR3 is TGTGCCAGCAGCCCGGTGACTAGCGGGTATGGGTCCGGGGGGAATGAGCAGTTCTTC. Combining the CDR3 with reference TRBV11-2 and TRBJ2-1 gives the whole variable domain EAGVAQSPRYKIIEKRQSVAFWCNPISGHATLYWYQQILGQGPKLLIQFQNNGVVDDSQLPKDRFSAERLKGVDSTLKIQPAKLEDSAVYLCASSPVTSGYGSGGNEQFFGPGTRLTVL.

Written as DNA, the CDR3 is TGTGCCAGCAGCCACGGGGGCCCAGACAATGAGCAGTTCTTC. It translates to CASSHGGPDNEQFF. The genes are TRBV3-2 and TRBJ2-1; the DNA was not used to check the table's D call, TRBD1. TRBV3-2 is a recognized pseudogene. The CDR3 loop spans 14 amino acids.

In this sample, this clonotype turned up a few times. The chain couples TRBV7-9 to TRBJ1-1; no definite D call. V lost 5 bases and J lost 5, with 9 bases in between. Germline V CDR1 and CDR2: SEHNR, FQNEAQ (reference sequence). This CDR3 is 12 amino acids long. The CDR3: CASSPTGTEAFF. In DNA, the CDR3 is TGTGCCAGCAGCCCTACGGGGACTGAAGCTTTCTTT. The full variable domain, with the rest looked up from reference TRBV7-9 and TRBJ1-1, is DTGVSQNPRHKITKRGQNVTFRCDPISEHNRLYWYRQTLGQGPEFLTYFQNEAQLEKSRLLSDRFSAERPKGSFSTLEIQRTEQGDSAMYLCASSPTGTEAFFGQGTRLTVV.

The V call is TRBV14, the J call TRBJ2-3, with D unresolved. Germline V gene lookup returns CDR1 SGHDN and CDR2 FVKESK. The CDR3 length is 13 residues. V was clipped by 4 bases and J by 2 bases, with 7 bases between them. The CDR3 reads CASSRPPTDTQYF. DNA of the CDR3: TGTGCCAGCAGCCGGCCCCCCACAGATACGCAGTATTTT.

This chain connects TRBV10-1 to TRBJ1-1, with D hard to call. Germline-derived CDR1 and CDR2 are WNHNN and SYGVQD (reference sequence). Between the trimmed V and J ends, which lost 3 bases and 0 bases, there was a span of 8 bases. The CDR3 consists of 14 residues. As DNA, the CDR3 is TGCGCCAGCAGTGAAGGGTCAGTGAACACTGAAGCTTTCTTT. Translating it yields CASSEGSVNTEAFF.

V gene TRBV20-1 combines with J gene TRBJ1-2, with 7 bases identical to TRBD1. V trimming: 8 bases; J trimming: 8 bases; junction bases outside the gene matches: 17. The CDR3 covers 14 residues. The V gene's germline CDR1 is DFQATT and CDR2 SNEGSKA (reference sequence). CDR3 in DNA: TGCAGTTTTCCCTTACTGACAGGGTCGGGAGGCTACACCTTC. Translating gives CSFPLLTGSGGYTF.

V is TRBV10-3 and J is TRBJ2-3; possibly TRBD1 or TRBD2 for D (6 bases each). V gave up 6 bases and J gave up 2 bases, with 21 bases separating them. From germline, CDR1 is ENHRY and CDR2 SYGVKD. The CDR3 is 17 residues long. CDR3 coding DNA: TGTGCCATCAGGATATACAGGGAGGTTTATCTCACAGATACGCAGTATTTT. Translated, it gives CAIRIYREVYLTDTQYF.

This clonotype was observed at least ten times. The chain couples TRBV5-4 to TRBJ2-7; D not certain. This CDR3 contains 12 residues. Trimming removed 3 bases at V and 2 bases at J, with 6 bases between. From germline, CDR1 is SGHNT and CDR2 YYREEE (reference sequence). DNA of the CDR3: TGTGCCAGCAGCTCAGACACCTACGAGCAGTACTTC. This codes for CASSSDTYEQYF.

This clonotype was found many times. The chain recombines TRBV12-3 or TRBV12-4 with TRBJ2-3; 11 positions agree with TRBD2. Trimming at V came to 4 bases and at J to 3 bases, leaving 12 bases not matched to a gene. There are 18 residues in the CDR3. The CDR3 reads CASSSPSGRTVNTDTQYF. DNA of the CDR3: TGTGCCAGCAGTTCCCCTAGCGGGAGGACCGTTAATACAGATACGCAGTATTTT.

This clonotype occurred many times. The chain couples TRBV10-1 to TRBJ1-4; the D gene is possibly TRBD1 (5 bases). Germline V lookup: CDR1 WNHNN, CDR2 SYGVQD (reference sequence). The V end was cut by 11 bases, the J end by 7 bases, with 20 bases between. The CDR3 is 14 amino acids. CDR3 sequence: CAARGANEGEKLFF. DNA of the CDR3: TGCGCCGCCAGAGGGGCCAATGAAGGTGAAAAACTGTTTTTT.

The CDR3 region is CASSLEPEETQYF. The DNA for the CDR3 is TGTGCCAGCAGCTTAGAACCTGAAGAGACCCAGTACTTC. The chain links TRBV11-2 to TRBJ2-5; D is ambiguous. CDR3 length: 13 residues. The V end was cut by 0 bases, the J end by 3 bases, with 5 bases between. Germline assignment: CDR1 SGHAT and CDR2 FQNNGV.

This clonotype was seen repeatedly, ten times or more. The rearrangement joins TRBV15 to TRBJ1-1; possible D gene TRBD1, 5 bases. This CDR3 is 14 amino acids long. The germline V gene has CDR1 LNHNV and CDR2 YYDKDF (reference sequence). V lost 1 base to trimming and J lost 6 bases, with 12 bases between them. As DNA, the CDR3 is TGTGCCACCAGCAGAGGGGGCCCCGGCCCTGAAGCTTTCTTT. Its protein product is CATSRGGPGPEAFF.

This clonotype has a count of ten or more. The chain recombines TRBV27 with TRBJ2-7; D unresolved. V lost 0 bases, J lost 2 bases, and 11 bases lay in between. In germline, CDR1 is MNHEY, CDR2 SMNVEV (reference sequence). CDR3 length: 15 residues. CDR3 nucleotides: TGTGCCAGCAGTTTATCGAGCAGGAATACCTACGAGCAGTACTTC. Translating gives CASSLSSRNTYEQYF.

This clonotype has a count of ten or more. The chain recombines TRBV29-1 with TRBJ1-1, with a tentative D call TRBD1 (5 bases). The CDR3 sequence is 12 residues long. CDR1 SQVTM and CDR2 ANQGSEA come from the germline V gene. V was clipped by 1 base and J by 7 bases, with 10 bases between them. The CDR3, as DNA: TGCAGCGTTGAAGGCCGACAGAATGAAGCTTTCTTT. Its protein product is CSVEGRQNEAFF.

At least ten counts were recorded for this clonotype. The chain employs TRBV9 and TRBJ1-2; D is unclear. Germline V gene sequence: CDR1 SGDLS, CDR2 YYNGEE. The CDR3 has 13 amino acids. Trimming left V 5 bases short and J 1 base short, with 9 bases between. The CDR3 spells CASSAPGNYGYTF. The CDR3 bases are TGTGCCAGCAGTGCCCCCGGTAACTATGGCTACACCTTC.

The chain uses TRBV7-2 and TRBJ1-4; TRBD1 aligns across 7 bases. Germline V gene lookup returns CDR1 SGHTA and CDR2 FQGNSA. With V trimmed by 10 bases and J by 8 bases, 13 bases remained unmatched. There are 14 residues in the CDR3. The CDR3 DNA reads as TGTGCCACCCGACCGGGGACAGTGGGAGAAAAACTGTTTTTT. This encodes CATRPGTVGEKLFF.

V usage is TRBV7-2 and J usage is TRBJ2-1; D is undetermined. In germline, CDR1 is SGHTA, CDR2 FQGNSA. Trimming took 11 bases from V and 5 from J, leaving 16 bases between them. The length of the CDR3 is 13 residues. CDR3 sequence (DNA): TGTGCCGTCAAGGATCAGAATCACAATGAGCAGTTCTTC. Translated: CAVKDQNHNEQFF.

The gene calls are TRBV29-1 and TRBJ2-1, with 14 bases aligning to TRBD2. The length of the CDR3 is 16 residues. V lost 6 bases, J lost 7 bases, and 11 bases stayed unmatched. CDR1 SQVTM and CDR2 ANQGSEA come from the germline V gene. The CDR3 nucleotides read TGCAGCGTAGTTGGGACTAGCGGGAGCAGTGGGAATGAGCAGTTCTTC. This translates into CSVVGTSGSSGNEQFF.

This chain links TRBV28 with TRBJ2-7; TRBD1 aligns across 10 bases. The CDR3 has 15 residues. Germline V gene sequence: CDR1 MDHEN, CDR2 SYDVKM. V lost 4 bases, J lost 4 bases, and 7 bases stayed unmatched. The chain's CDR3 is CASSSPGQGTYEQYF. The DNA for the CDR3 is TGTGCCAGCAGTTCACCGGGACAGGGGACTTACGAGCAGTACTTC.

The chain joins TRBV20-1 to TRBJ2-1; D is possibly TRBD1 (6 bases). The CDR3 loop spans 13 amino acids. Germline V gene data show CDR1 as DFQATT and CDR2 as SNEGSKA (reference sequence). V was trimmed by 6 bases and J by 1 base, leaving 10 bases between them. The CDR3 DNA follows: TGCAGTGCAGAGGGGGAATCCTACAATGAGCAGTTCTTC. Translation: CSAEGESYNEQFF.

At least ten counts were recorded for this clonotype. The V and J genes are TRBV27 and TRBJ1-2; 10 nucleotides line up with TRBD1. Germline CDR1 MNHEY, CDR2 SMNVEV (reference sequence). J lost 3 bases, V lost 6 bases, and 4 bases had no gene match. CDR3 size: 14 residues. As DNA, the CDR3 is TGTGCCAGCAGAGGACAGGGGGGACACTATGGCTACACCTTC. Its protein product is CASRGQGGHYGYTF.

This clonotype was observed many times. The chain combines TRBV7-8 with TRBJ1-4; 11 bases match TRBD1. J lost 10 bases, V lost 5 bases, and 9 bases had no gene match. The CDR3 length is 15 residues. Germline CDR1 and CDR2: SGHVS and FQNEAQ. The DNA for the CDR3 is TGTGCCAGCAGCCCCGTCCCGGGACAGGGGGGAAAACTGTTTTTT. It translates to CASSPVPGQGGKLFF. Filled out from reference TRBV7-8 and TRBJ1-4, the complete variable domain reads GAGVSQSPRYKVAKRGQDVALRCDPISGHVSLFWYQQALGQGPEFLTYFQNEAQLDKSGLPSDRFFAERPEGSVSTLKIQRTQQEDSAVYLCASSPVPGQGGKLFFGSGTQLSVL.

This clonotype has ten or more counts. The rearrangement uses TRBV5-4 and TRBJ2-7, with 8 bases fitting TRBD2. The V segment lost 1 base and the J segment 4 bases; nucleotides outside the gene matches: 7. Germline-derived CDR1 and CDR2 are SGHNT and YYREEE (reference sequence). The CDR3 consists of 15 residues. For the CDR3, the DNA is TGTGCCAGCAGCTTGAGGTCGGGAGGGCCTTACGAGCAGTACTTC. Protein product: CASSLRSGGPYEQYF.

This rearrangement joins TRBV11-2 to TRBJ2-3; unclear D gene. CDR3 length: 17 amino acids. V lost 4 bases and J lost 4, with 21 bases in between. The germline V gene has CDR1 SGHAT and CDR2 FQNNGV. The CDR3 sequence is CASSSPRGSWMADTQYF. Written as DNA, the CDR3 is TGTGCCAGCAGCTCACCGCGCGGCTCCTGGATGGCAGATACGCAGTATTTT.